This T cell receptor beta chain derives from a study of shared T cell receptors in the human thymus. Profiling relied on immunoSEQ multiplex PCR, and the TCRdb table lists in-frame clones only, not all of them. This repertoire shows 550,000 to 800,000 clones, 70% to 90% found once; its top ten account for approximately 0.01%. Germline CDR1 and CDR2: MDHEN and SYDVKM. Trimming removed 5 bases from V and 0 bases from J, with 14 bases in between. The CDR3 runs 16 residues. The same data also went into a second study, on human thymus T cells. That source reports: Corrective surgery for congenital heart defects was being performed on the healthy Finnish infants who served as donors. Related research reported highly overlapping thymic repertoires among unrelated individuals.

The sequence was collected from a girl less than two years old with a congenital heart defect. Sequenced: thymocytes. The chain is built from TRBV28 and TRBJ1-5; D is unresolved. The DNA for the CDR3 is TGTGCCAGCAGTCCCCCCGCTGGAGATAGCAATCAGCCCCAGCATTTT. It specifies CASSPPAGDSNQPQHF.